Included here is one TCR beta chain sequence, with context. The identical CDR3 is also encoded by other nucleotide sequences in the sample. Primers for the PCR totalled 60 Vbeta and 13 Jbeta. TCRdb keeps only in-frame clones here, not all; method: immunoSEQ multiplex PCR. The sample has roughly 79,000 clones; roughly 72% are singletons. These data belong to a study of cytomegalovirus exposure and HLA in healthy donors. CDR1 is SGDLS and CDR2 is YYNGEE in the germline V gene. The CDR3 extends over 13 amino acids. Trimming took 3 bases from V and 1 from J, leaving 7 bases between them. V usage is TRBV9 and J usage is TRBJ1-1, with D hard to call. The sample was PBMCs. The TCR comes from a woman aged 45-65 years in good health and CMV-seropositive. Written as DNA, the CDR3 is TGTGCCAGCAGCGCCCGACAGAACACTGAAGCTTTCTTT. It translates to CASSARQNTEAFF.